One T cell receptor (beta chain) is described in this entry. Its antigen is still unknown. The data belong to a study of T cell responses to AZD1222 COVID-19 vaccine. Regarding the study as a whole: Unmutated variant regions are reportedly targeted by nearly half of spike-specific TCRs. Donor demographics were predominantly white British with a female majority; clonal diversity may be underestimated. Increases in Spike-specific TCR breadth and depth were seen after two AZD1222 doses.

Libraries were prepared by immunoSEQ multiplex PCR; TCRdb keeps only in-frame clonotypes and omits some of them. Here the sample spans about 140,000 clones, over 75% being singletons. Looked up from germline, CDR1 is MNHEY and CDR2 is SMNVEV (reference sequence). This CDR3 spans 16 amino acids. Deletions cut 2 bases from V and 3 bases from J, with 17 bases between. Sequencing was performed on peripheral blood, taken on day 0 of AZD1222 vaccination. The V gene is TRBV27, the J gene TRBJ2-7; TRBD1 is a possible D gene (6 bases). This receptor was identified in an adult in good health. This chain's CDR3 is CASSLTGFPLSYEQYF. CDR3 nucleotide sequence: TGTGCCAGCAGTTTAACAGGGTTTCCCCTCAGCTACGAGCAGTACTTC.